A single sample is the source of the 31 T cell receptor beta chains below, sequenced in a study of beta chain features in type 1 diabetes. Points from the study as a whole: TCRB CDR3s from Type 1 diabetes patients were moderately but significantly shorter in all four CD4+ subsets.

Reverse transcription of all isolated RNA meant that expressed TCRB transcripts were sequenced. Method: immunoSEQ multiplex PCR; TCRdb's copy keeps in-frame clones and lacks some. The sample lists around 710,000 clones, around an eighth occurring once. These receptors have no identified antigens. Sample: naive CD4+ T cells from blood. The source is a man aged 25-45 years with type 1 diabetes.

The rearrangement uses TRBV4-2 and TRBJ1-6; D is undetermined. The CDR3 totals 14 residues. V was trimmed by 1 base and J by 5 bases, leaving 6 bases between them. Germline V gene sequence: CDR1 LGHNA, CDR2 YNFKEQ. CDR3 coding DNA: TGTGCCAGCAGCCAAGTGCGGGATAATTCACCCCTCCACTTT. It encodes CASSQVRDNSPLHF.

This clone was recorded only once. The V call is TRBV9, the J call TRBJ2-3; maybe TRBD2 (6 bases). Germline CDR1 SGDLS, CDR2 YYNGEE. This CDR3 spans 15 amino acids. V shed 0 bases and J shed 5 bases, with 13 bases lying between them. In DNA form, the CDR3 reads TGTGCCAGCAGCGTAGTTAGCGGAGCGGGAGATACGCAGTATTTT. Its protein product is CASSVVSGAGDTQYF.

This chain links TRBV7-2 with TRBJ2-5, with D perhaps TRBD1 (6 bases). Trimming left V 4 bases short and J 5 bases short, with 17 bases between. The CDR3 length is 15 residues. Germline V gene sequence: CDR1 SGHTA, CDR2 FQGNSA. The CDR3 nucleotides read TGTGCCAGCAGCTCTCTCAACAGGGTAGGGGAGACCCAGTACTTC. Translated: CASSSLNRVGETQYF.

The gene calls are TRBV4-2 and TRBJ1-3; D perhaps matches TRBD1 (6 bases). Germline CDR1 and CDR2: LGHNA and YNFKEQ. Trimming removed 7 bases from V and 0 bases from J, with 19 bases in between. This CDR3 has 17 amino acids. The CDR3 DNA sequence: TGTGCCAGCATCGAAACTCAGGGGCGGACCTCTGGAAACACCATATATTTT. It is translated as CASIETQGRTSGNTIYF.

This clone was picked up a small number of times. The rearrangement uses TRBV5-8 and TRBJ2-7; D may be TRBD2 (5 bases). Looked up from germline, CDR1 is SGHTS and CDR2 is YDEGEE. The V end lost 1 base, the J end lost 0 bases, and 8 bases lay between the germline ends. This CDR3 comprises 14 residues. The CDR3 DNA is TGTGCCAGCAGCTTGCCGGGGAGCTCCTACGAGCAGTACTTC. Translation gives CASSLPGSSYEQYF.

The J gene is TRBJ2-7, the V gene TRBV27; D might be TRBD1 or TRBD2, each matching 5 bases. Germline values: CDR1 MNHEY, CDR2 SMNVEV (reference sequence). CDR3 size: 18 residues. V lost 7 bases and J 5 bases, leaving 30 bases between the germline ends. This chain's CDR3 is CASIPWGTRQLIVDEQYF. CDR3 coding DNA: TGTGCCAGCATCCCATGGGGGACCCGTCAGCTAATTGTGGACGAGCAGTACTTC.

The chain carries TRBV7-3 and TRBJ2-1, with 9 bases that match TRBD2. J lost 7 bases, V lost 0 bases, and 4 bases had no gene match. CDR3 length: 15 residues. Germline loops: CDR1 SGHTA, CDR2 FQGTGA. As DNA, the CDR3 is TGTGCCAGCAGCTTAACGGCTAGCGGGGTTAATGAGCAGTTCTTC. Protein: CASSLTASGVNEQFF.

V and J are TRBV30 and TRBJ1-2; 12 bases are shared with TRBD1. CDR3 size: 17 residues. V shed 0 bases, J shed 4 bases, and the junction held 9 bases outside the gene matches. CDR1 and CDR2 (germline): GTSNPN, SVGIG (reference sequence). CDR3 coding DNA: TGTGCCTGGAGTGTACTAGGGACAGGGGGCGCGGGCTATGGCTACACCTTC. It yields the protein CAWSVLGTGGAGYGYTF.

The J gene is TRBJ1-2, the V gene TRBV28; possibly TRBD1 for D (5 bases). Germline lookup yields CDR1 MDHEN and CDR2 SYDVKM. The CDR3 consists of 15 residues. Trimming took off 9 bases at V and 0 bases at J, with 17 bases between the two ends. The CDR3 DNA reads as TGTGCCAGTCGTGTTGTGGCGGGGGCTAACTATGGCTACACCTTC. Translation: CASRVVAGANYGYTF.

The chain recombines TRBV28 with TRBJ1-2, with TRBD1 matching over 9 bases. Germline V gives CDR1 MDHEN, CDR2 SYDVKM. This CDR3 spans 13 amino acids. V was pared by 7 bases and J by 8 bases, with 8 bases of the junction left unmatched. The CDR3 loop reads CASTSRDRDGYTF. The CDR3 DNA reads as TGTGCCAGCACCTCCCGGGACAGGGACGGCTACACCTTC.

This chain connects TRBV19 to TRBJ2-7; D possibly uses TRBD1 or TRBD2 (5 bases each). CDR3 length equals 15 residues. Germline V gene lookup returns CDR1 LNHDA and CDR2 SQIVND (reference sequence). Trimming took off 2 bases at V and 2 bases at J, with 13 bases between the two ends. The CDR3 bases are TGTGCCAGTAGTATAAGCGGACACCGAGCCTACGAGCAGTACTTC. Its protein product is CASSISGHRAYEQYF.

This rearrangement joins TRBV7-2 to TRBJ2-5; D could derive from TRBD1 or TRBD2 (5 bases each). Per germline, CDR1 SGHTA and CDR2 FQGNSA. The CDR3 runs 14 residues. With 4 bases removed from V and 5 bases from J, the gap between germline ends came to 14 bases. In DNA, the CDR3 is TGTGCCAGCAGCTACATGGGGGTAGGGGAGACCCAGTACTTC. It specifies CASSYMGVGETQYF.

This clone was seen only a few times. The V gene is TRBV2, the J gene TRBJ1-2; no clear D gene. The CDR3 spans 14 residues. The germline gives CDR1 SNHLY, CDR2 FYNNEI. Trimming stripped 2 bases from V and 0 bases from J, with 7 bases between. The CDR3 bases are TGTGCCAGCAGTGAAAACGTGGCTAACTATGGCTACACCTTC. This translates into CASSENVANYGYTF.

This clone was observed a few times. The CDR3 nucleotides read TGTGCCAGCAGCTTATCCACAGGGATGAGCAATCAGCCCCAGCATTTT. Protein: CASSLSTGMSNQPQHF. This chain links TRBV7-6 with TRBJ1-5, with D possibly being TRBD1 (6 bases). The CDR3 has 16 residues. V lost 2 bases and J lost 1, with 12 bases in between. The germline CDR1 and CDR2 sequences are SGHVS and FNYEAQ. Drawing the rest from reference TRBV7-6 and TRBJ1-5, the complete variable domain is GAGVSQSPRYKVTKRGQDVALRCDPISGHVSLYWYRQALGQGPEFLTYFNYEAQQDKSGLPNDRFSAERPEGSISTLTIQRTEQRDSAMYRCASSLSTGMSNQPQHFGDGTRLSIL.

The chain uses TRBV29-1 and TRBJ2-1; 7 bases fit TRBD1. Looked up from germline, CDR1 is SQVTM and CDR2 is ANQGSEA. J lost 4 bases, V lost 3 bases, and 3 bases had no gene match. This CDR3 region has 13 residues. CDR3: CSVDRDSYNEQFF. The CDR3 DNA follows: TGCAGCGTTGACCGGGACAGTTACAATGAGCAGTTCTTC.

This clone was seen only a few times. The V and J genes are TRBV6-4 and TRBJ1-6; tentatively, D is TRBD1 (5 bases). CDR1 MRHNA and CDR2 SNTAGT come from the germline V gene. The CDR3 length is 15 residues. Trimming pared 6 bases from V and 6 bases from J, leaving 15 bases between. The CDR3 here is CASRPGPAANSPLHF. CDR3 coding DNA: TGTGCCAGCAGACCAGGGCCTGCGGCTAATTCACCCCTCCACTTT.

This clone was detected a few times. The chain is built from TRBV4-3 and TRBJ2-1; D unclear. Trimming took 1 base from V and 8 from J, leaving 9 bases between them. In germline, CDR1 is LGHNA, CDR2 YSLEER. The CDR3 extends over 13 amino acids. The CDR3 nucleotides read TGCGCCAGCAGCCAAGCCCTTTCGGATGAGCAGTTCTTC. It encodes CASSQALSDEQFF.

The rearrangement uses TRBV9 and TRBJ2-1; D uncertain. V shed 3 bases and J shed 7 bases, with 8 bases lying between them. CDR3 length: 12 amino acids. Germline CDR1 is SGDLS and CDR2 is YYNGEE. The CDR3 protein is CASSAGGNEQFF. CDR3 DNA sequence: TGTGCCAGCAGCGCCGGCGGTAATGAGCAGTTCTTC.

V gene TRBV4-3 combines with J gene TRBJ1-4, with 7 bases matching TRBD1. Germline V gene lookup returns CDR1 LGHNA and CDR2 YSLEER. The CDR3 covers 15 residues. The junction had 3 bases not matched to a gene; V was cut back by 0 bases and J by 5 bases. Written as DNA, the CDR3 is TGCGCCAGCAGCCAAGATCTACAGGGGAATGAAAAACTGTTTTTT. It codes for CASSQDLQGNEKLFF.

This clone has more than one count but fewer than ten. V and J are TRBV9 and TRBJ1-6, with no clear D. Germline V lookup: CDR1 SGDLS, CDR2 YYNGEE. V lost 3 bases and J lost 11, with 12 bases in between. This CDR3 region has 13 residues. CDR3 coding DNA: TGTGCCAGCAGCGCCCAAGGTAGTGCACCCCTCCACTTT. Residues: CASSAQGSAPLHF.

The chain has TRBV20-1 and TRBJ2-1; no clear D gene. This CDR3 comprises 11 residues. V lost 2 bases and J lost 9, with 8 bases in between. Germline V CDR1 and CDR2: DFQATT, SNEGSKA (reference sequence). CDR3 loop: CSARTSTEQFF. For the CDR3, the DNA is TGCAGTGCTAGAACCAGCACTGAGCAGTTCTTC.

This clone has just a few counts. The chain links TRBV21-1 to TRBJ1-1. TRBV21-1 is reported as a pseudogene. CDR3 size: 14 residues. Here the CDR3 reads CASSKEGGLGEAFF. The CDR3 DNA reads as TGTGCCAGCAGCAAAGAAGGGGGGTTGGGTGAAGCTTTCTTT.

This clone was seen more than once but under ten times. This chain uses TRBV7-8 with TRBJ1-5; TRBD1 aligns across 12 bases. V lost 4 bases, J lost 6 bases, and 7 bases stayed unmatched. This CDR3 spans 16 amino acids. CDR1 and CDR2 (germline): SGHVS, FQNEAQ. The CDR3 sequence: CASSSTRDRGLQPQHF. In DNA, the CDR3 is TGTGCCAGCAGCTCCACCCGGGACAGGGGGCTTCAGCCCCAGCATTTT.

The genes are TRBV6-5 and TRBJ2-3; the D gene is possibly TRBD1 (6 bases). The CDR3 consists of 15 residues. In germline, CDR1 is MNHEY, CDR2 SVGAGI. V was shortened by 7 bases and J by 3 bases, with 17 bases between the two germline ends. CDR3 loop: CASTDTGRGTDTQYF. For the CDR3, the DNA is TGTGCCAGCACTGATACAGGGAGAGGGACAGATACGCAGTATTTT.

In this sample, this clone turned up a few times. The chain carries TRBV7-2 and TRBJ1-6, with 8 bases that match TRBD1. V gave up 5 bases and J gave up 5 bases; unmatched junction bases: 5. Germline-derived CDR1 and CDR2 are SGHTA and FQGNSA. This CDR3 is built from 15 residues. CDR3 amino acids: CASSPGTGHNSPLHF. The CDR3 DNA sequence: TGTGCCAGCAGCCCGGGGACAGGCCATAATTCACCCCTCCACTTT.

The chain combines TRBV19 with TRBJ1-4, with D possibly matching TRBD1 (5 bases). The V gene's germline CDR1 is LNHDA and CDR2 SQIVND (reference sequence). Trimming shortened V by 7 bases and J by 8 bases, and 17 bases separated the two germline ends. The CDR3 runs 14 residues. The DNA for the CDR3 is TGTGCCAGTATGGACACCCTATCTGGGGAAAAACTGTTTTTT. It specifies CASMDTLSGEKLFF.

The rearrangement uses TRBV7-9 and TRBJ2-7, with 12 bases fitting TRBD1. The junction had 13 bases not matched to a gene; V was cut back by 5 bases and J by 5 bases. CDR1 and CDR2 (germline): SEHNR, FQNEAQ (reference sequence). The CDR3 has 17 amino acids. CDR3 residues: CASSLYQGQGAIHEQYF. The CDR3 bases are TGTGCCAGCAGCCTATACCAGGGACAGGGGGCGATCCACGAGCAGTACTTC.

This clone was detected only a few times. The CDR3 bases are TGTGCCATCAGTGTGGGGAATTCACCCCTCCACTTT. It specifies CAISVGNSPLHF. The chain employs TRBV10-3 and TRBJ1-6; D unclear. Trimming took off 4 bases at V and 7 bases at J, with 5 bases between the two ends. Germline CDR1 reads ENHRY; CDR2 reads SYGVKD. This CDR3 region has 12 residues.

This chain joins TRBV2 and TRBJ1-6; no clear D. Germline CDR1 and CDR2: SNHLY and FYNNEI. Deletions cut 1 base from V and 14 bases from J, with 9 bases between. CDR3 length: 12 residues. CDR3 sequence reads: CASSEGTSTLHF. CDR3 sequence (DNA): TGTGCCAGCAGTGAAGGGACTTCTACCCTCCACTTT.

The V and J genes are TRBV7-2 and TRBJ2-7, with 8 nucleotides matching TRBD2. Trimming at V came to 5 bases and at J to 3 bases, leaving 6 bases not matched to a gene. Germline loops: CDR1 SGHTA, CDR2 FQGNSA. CDR3 length equals 14 residues. CDR3 nucleotides: TGTGCCAGCAGCCTCGGGACTAGAGTCTACGAGCAGTACTTC. Translation: CASSLGTRVYEQYF.

This clone has only a few counts. The CDR3, as DNA: TGCGCCAGCAGCTCGGGGACCGGGGAGCTGTTTTTT. Translating gives CASSSGTGELFF. This chain links TRBV5-1 with TRBJ2-2; a possible D gene is TRBD2 (5 bases). Trimming stripped 3 bases from V and 5 bases from J, with 5 bases between. This CDR3 is 12 amino acids long. CDR1 is SGHRS and CDR2 is YFSETQ in the germline V gene.